Listed here are 3 T cell receptor beta chains from one sample, sequenced in a study of chemoradiotherapy in HPV16-positive cancers. TCRdb's table, derived via immunoSEQ multiplex PCR, lists solely in-frame clones and lacks some. This table has over 9,000 clones, approximately 77% appearing once. Sequenced here: tumor tissue, sampled from a patient who underwent chemoradiotherapy. The receptor set was obtained from a human donor with HPV-associated anogenital cancer.

The chain uses TRBV9 and TRBJ1-2; the match to TRBD1 covers 7 bases. The germline V gene encodes CDR1 SGDLS and CDR2 YYNGEE. The CDR3 totals 15 residues. V was clipped by 6 bases and J by 6 bases; unmatched bases: 14. The CDR3 DNA sequence: TGTGCCAGCACCCGGGGACAGCTGGGTGAGGATGGCTACACCTTC. Its protein product is CASTRGQLGEDGYTF.

This rearrangement joins TRBV4-1 to TRBJ2-1; D might be TRBD1 or TRBD2, each matching 5 bases. The V end lost 0 bases, the J end lost 2 bases, and 17 bases lay between the germline ends. This CDR3 has 18 amino acids. The germline V gene has CDR1 MGHRA and CDR2 YSYEKL. CDR3 in amino acids: CASSQDNAGAYPYNEQFF. Written as DNA, the CDR3 is TGCGCCAGCAGCCAAGATAACGCCGGGGCCTACCCCTACAATGAGCAGTTCTTC.

This sequence joins TRBV5-8 and TRBJ2-1; 7 nucleotides agree with TRBD2. V shed 4 bases, J shed 5 bases, and the junction held 12 bases outside the gene matches. The CDR3 is made up of 16 amino acids. Germline V CDR1 and CDR2: SGHTS, YDEGEE. CDR3 coding DNA: TGTGCCAGCAGCCTGCTCCTAGCGGAGAACAACAATGAGCAGTTCTTC. Its translation is CASSLLLAENNNEQFF.